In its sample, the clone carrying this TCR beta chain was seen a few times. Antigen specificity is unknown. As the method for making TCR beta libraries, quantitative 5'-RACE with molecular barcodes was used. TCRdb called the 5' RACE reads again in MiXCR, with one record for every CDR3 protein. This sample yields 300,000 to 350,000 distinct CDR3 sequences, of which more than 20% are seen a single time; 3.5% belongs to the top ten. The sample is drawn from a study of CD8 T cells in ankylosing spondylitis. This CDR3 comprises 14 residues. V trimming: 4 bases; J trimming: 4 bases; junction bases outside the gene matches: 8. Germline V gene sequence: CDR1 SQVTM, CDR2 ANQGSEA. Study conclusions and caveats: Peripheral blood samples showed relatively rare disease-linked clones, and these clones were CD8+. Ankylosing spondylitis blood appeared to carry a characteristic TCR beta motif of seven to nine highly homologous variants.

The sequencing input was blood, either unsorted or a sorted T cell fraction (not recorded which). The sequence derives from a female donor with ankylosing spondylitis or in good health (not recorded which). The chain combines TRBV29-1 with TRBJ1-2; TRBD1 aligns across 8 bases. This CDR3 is CSVAPLTGAYGYTF. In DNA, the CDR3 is TGCAGCGTTGCCCCGCTGACAGGGGCCTATGGCTACACCTTC.